The clone carrying this T cell receptor (beta chain) was seen more than once but under ten times. The data originate from a study of CD8+ T cells in alopecia areata. Across the whole study: By percentage of affected scalp area, the severity of treated patients was scored.

Treatment of the sample: oral pan-JAK inhibitor, 5-10 mg twice daily. The germline gives CDR1 MNHEY, CDR2 SMNVEV (reference sequence). This CDR3 spans 17 amino acids. V was trimmed by 6 bases and J by 0 bases, leaving 20 bases between them. cDNA serving as the sequencing template came from extracted, reverse transcribed RNA. This table comes from immunoSEQ multiplex PCR, and its TCRdb copy is limited to in-frame clones, with some not included. The sample consists of 150,000 to 250,000 clones, 58% of them appearing once. The material sequenced was CD4+ T cells sorted from blood, taken at week 24, from a patient treated with tofacitinib. This sequence joins TRBV27 and TRBJ1-1, with TRBD1 as a possible D gene (6 bases). This clonotype originated in a human donor with alopecia areata. The CDR3 spells CASSQIRTAIMNTEAFF. The CDR3 DNA reads as TGTGCCAGCAGCCAGATCCGGACAGCGATTATGAACACTGAAGCTTTCTTT.